The clone carrying this T cell receptor (beta chain) was counted between two and nine times. Its specificity is unknown. Germline V gene data show CDR1 as MNHNY and CDR2 as SVGAGI (reference sequence). Trimming took 4 bases from V and 2 from J, leaving 9 bases between them. The CDR3 loop spans 13 amino acids. The source of the sample is a study of T-cell reconstitution after alpha-beta-depleted transplantation in children. General study findings and limits: Expanded graft clones numbering several hundred reportedly gave rise to alpha-beta T cells about two months after transplant.

A TCRbeta library incorporating unique molecular identifiers was prepared. MiXCR was run by TCRdb on the PCR reads, yielding one entry per CDR3 protein. In the table there are over 200,000 distinct CDR3 sequences, about a tenth of which are singletons. Sequencing was performed on PBMCs, taken before TCRalphabeta/CD19-depleted stem cell transplant. V and J are TRBV6-6 and TRBJ2-7; no definite D call. The TCR comes from a child younger than two with acute myeloid leukemia, due to receive a stem cell transplant. CDR3 bases: TGTGCCAGCAGTTCCCGGGTGCCCTACGAGCAGTACTTC. Amino acid sequence: CASSSRVPYEQYF.